The 9 T cell receptor beta chains below come from one sample, sequenced in a study of T cell clonality in common variable immunodeficiency. General study points: Common variable immunodeficiency TCR beta sequences reportedly had fewer deletions and N-nucleotide insertions.

Clones were sequenced by immunoSEQ multiplex PCR, and TCRdb holds only the in-frame ones, with some missing. The sample holds about 12,000 clones, and no clone turns up only once. These receptors' antigens are unknown. Sequenced: peripheral blood mononuclear cells. These TCRs come from a human donor with common variable immunodeficiency.

This clone has just a few counts. The sequenced CDR3 bases are TGTGCCAGCAATGAGCAGGGGAATTCACCC. This gives the protein CASNEQGNSP. The entire CDR3 protein is CASNEQGNSPLHF. The J gene is TRBJ1-6, the V gene TRBV2; the D gene is possibly TRBD1 (6 bases). The read halts 3 residues ahead of the CDR3 end, with the missing end drawn from the germline J gene. The CDR3 length is 13 residues. With 7 bases removed from V and 7 bases from J, the gap between germline ends came to 11 bases. Germline V lookup: CDR1 SNHLY, CDR2 FYNNEI.

The CDR3 DNA, read in part, is TGTGCCAGTCTCGGAGGGCTTAACACCGGGGAG. This sequence encodes CASLGGLNTGE. The whole CDR3 protein reads CASLGGLNTGELFF. V usage is TRBV19 and J usage is TRBJ2-2, with D tentatively TRBD2 (6 bases). The missing CDR3 end, 3 residues past where the read stops, is filled in from the germline J gene. V was shortened by 8 bases and J by 2 bases, with 12 bases between the two germline ends. The germline V gene has CDR1 LNHDA and CDR2 SQIVND (reference sequence). This CDR3 has 14 amino acids.

This clone has only a few counts. The DNA ends 3 residues before the CDR3 does, and the rest of the CDR3 is filled in from the germline J gene. This rearrangement joins TRBV7-9 to TRBJ2-2, with D unclear. V was pared by 7 bases and J by 3 bases, with 12 bases between. This CDR3 is built from 14 residues. The germline V gene encodes CDR1 SEHNR and CDR2 FQNEAQ (reference sequence). The CDR3 reads CASTTNTYTGELFF. Incomplete CDR3 DNA: TGTGCCAGCACCACTAACACCTACACCGGGGAG.

This clone was picked up a small number of times. CDR3 bases read: TGTGCCAGCTCAGAAGGGTGGAGTCAAGGTGAG. Its protein is CASSEGWSQGE. The complete CDR3 sequence is CASSEGWSQGEQFF. The V gene is TRBV18, the J gene TRBJ2-1; no reliable D call. Read sequence stops 3 residues before the CDR3 end, and the germline J gene provides the missing end. Trimming cost V 5 bases and J 9 bases, with 17 bases left between them. Per the germline V gene, CDR1 is KGHSH and CDR2 is LQKENI. The CDR3 spans 14 residues.

CDR3 DNA (partial): TGTGCCAGCAGTTCCAGCGGGGGCCCCTACAATGAG. As protein: CASSSSGGPYNE. The full CDR3 protein is CASSSSGGPYNEQFF. This chain connects TRBV6-2 or TRBV6-3 to TRBJ2-1; TRBD2 matches at 8 bases. The read comes to an end 3 residues before the CDR3 does, leaving the germline J gene to fill in the end. The CDR3 has 15 amino acids. CDR1 and CDR2 (germline): MNHEY, SVGEGT. V lost 4 bases and J lost 2; bases outside the gene matches: 4.

On this clone itself: The CDR3 end falls 3 residues outside the read, so it is completed with the germline J gene. This sequence joins TRBV19 and TRBJ2-4; no definite D call. Germline CDR1 LNHDA, CDR2 SQIVND (reference sequence). The CDR3 has 11 residues. The V and J ends lost 5 bases and 4 bases respectively, with 3 bases between them. CDR3 in amino acids: CASSAKNIQYF. The sequenced part of the CDR3 DNA is TGTGCCAGTAGTGCGAAAAACATT. Variable domain in full (rest from reference TRBV19 and TRBJ2-4): DGGITQSPKYLFRKEGQNVTLSCEQNLNHDAMYWYRQDPGQGLRLIYYSQIVNDFQKGDIAEGYSVSREKKESFPLTVTSAQKNPTAFYLCASSAKNIQYFGAGTRLSVL.

This clone was seen many times. The read halts 3 residues ahead of the CDR3 end, with the missing end drawn from the germline J gene. V and J are TRBV7-3 and TRBJ1-1; the D is unclear. The CDR3 sequence is 13 residues long. Germline loops: CDR1 SGHTA, CDR2 FQGTGA. Trimming took off 6 bases at V and 4 bases at J, with 12 bases between the two ends. CDR3 region: CASSSGGPTEAFF. The covered CDR3 bases are TGTGCCAGCAGTTCTGGAGGGCCCACTGAA.

This clone has more than one count but fewer than ten. Read data end 3 residues before the CDR3 end; the end is taken from the germline J gene. The chain combines TRBV7-3 with TRBJ2-1; 9 bases are shared with TRBD2. The length of the CDR3 is 15 residues. The V and J ends lost 5 bases and 7 bases, in that order; junction bases with no gene match: 9. Germline assignment: CDR1 SGHTA and CDR2 FQGTGA. CDR3 bases read: TGTGCCAGCAGCCCTCCGGGCGGGGGGGCGAATGAG. This codes for CASSPPGGGANE. In full, the CDR3 is CASSPPGGGANEQFF. Looking up the rest from reference TRBV7-3 and TRBJ2-1 gives the full variable domain: GAGVSQTPSNKVTEKGKYVELRCDPISGHTALYWYRQSLGQGPEFLIYFQGTGAADDSGLPNDRFFAVRPEGSVSTLKIQRTERGDSAVYLCASSPPGGGANEQFFGPGTRLTVL.

This clone was counted a few times. The read ends 3 residues before the CDR3 terminus; that terminus is restored from the germline J gene. This chain connects TRBV20-1 to TRBJ2-1; 9 positions agree with TRBD2. Germline V gives CDR1 DFQATT, CDR2 SNEGSKA (reference sequence). This CDR3 has 16 amino acids. Trimming removed 3 bases from V and 0 bases from J; junction bases left unmatched: 6. CDR3 sequence: CSARNAGGNSYNEQFF. Incomplete CDR3 DNA: TGCAGTGCTAGGAACGCGGGGGGGAACTCCTACAATGAG.